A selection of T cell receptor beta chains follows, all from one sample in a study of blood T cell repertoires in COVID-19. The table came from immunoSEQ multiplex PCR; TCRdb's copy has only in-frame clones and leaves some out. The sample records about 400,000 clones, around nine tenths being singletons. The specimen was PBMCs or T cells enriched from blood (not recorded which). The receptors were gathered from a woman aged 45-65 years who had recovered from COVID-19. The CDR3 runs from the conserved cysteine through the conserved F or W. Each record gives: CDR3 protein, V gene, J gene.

CDR3 protein: CASSPREGNTEAFF
V gene: TRBV9
J gene: TRBJ1-1

CDR3 protein: CASSLIGAGVGTYNEQFF
V gene: TRBV7-2
J gene: TRBJ2-1

CDR3 protein: CASSQVGAVLSGNTIYF
V gene: TRBV4-3
J gene: TRBJ1-3

CDR3 protein: CASSPRVGNYGYTF
V gene: TRBV5-1
J gene: TRBJ1-2

CDR3 protein: CASSGERPGRGKDYGYTF
V gene: TRBV25-1
J gene: TRBJ1-2

CDR3 protein: CASSLGKEGGPPDTQYF
V gene: TRBV27
J gene: TRBJ2-3

CDR3 protein: CASSPDRGYGYTF
V gene: TRBV27
J gene: TRBJ1-2

CDR3 protein: CASSLQAAPPSGANVLTF
V gene: TRBV7-8
J gene: TRBJ2-6

CDR3 protein: CASSLNRDRGQPQHF
V gene: TRBV27
J gene: TRBJ1-5

CDR3 protein: CASSLRQDPGTQYF
V gene: TRBV7-9
J gene: TRBJ2-3